This T cell receptor beta chain was recovered during a study of T cell responses to AZD1222 COVID-19 vaccine. General study points: Every sample of the repertoires postdated the peak T cell response. Within unmutated variant regions lay the reported targets of nearly half of spike-specific TCRs.

Concerning this clone: Its target is unknown.

The ends were cut back, 6 bases at V and 3 bases at J, with 9 bases in the middle. Germline CDR1 and CDR2: LNHDA and SQIVND (reference sequence). The CDR3 totals 13 residues. Clones were read by immunoSEQ multiplex PCR, and TCRdb kept only the in-frame ones, dropping some. The table has over 150,000 clones, roughly 92% seen once. This specimen consisted of peripheral blood, obtained on day 0 of AZD1222 vaccination. V is TRBV19 and J is TRBJ2-1; D might be TRBD1 or TRBD2, each matching 5 bases. The sequence was collected from an adult in good health. Here the CDR3 DNA reads TGTGCCAGTAGCAGGGACGGCTACAATGAGCAGTTCTTC. Translation: CASSRDGYNEQFF.